Here is one TCR beta chain with its context. These data belong to a study of blood T cell repertoires in COVID-19. Study as a whole: COVID-19 samples, acute and convalescent, were from the United States, Italy and Spain.

The CDR3 spans 14 residues. V trimming: 6 bases; J trimming: 5 bases; junction bases outside the gene matches: 6. Data came from immunoSEQ multiplex PCR; TCRdb stores just in-frame clones and leaves some out. The sample lists some 200,000 clones, 85% to 90% occurring once. The sequenced sample consisted of peripheral blood. The TCR was taken from a woman aged 60-70 years with COVID-19, enrolled during active disease. V and J are TRBV6-7 and TRBJ1-5; 8 positions match TRBD1. TRBV6-7 is sorted into the ORF group, with uncertain function. CDR3 in amino acids: CASRAQGADQPQHF. The CDR3 DNA reads TGTGCCAGCAGGGCTCAGGGGGCGGATCAGCCCCAGCATTTT.